The 14 T cell receptor beta chains below come from one sample, sequenced in a study of glioma-infiltrating T cells. Amplification of TCR alpha and beta CDR3 regions from RNA used iRepertoire nested multiplex PCR. Using its own MiXCR run on the multiplex PCR reads, TCRdb lists one record per CDR3 protein. The table shows 300,000 to 450,000 distinct CDR3 sequences, with around 45% occurring only once. Sequencing was done on a sample of glioma tissue, nonneoplastic brain tissue, or PBMCs (not recorded which). These TCRs come from a human donor with low-grade glioma or glioblastoma, undergoing nonglioma brain surgery, or in good health (not recorded which).

This clonotype was observed a handful of times. This chain connects TRBV4-1 to TRBJ1-1; possible D gene TRBD1, 6 bases. This CDR3 has 14 amino acids. Trimming took off 3 bases at V and 6 bases at J, with 14 bases between the two ends. Germline V CDR1 and CDR2: MGHRA, YSYEKL. In DNA, the CDR3 is TGCGCCAGCAGCCAGGGATGGGGGCGAGCTGAAGCTTTCTTT. Amino acids: CASSQGWGRAEAFF.

This clonotype has ten or more counts. This sequence joins TRBV7-2 and TRBJ2-7; a weak D match, TRBD2 (6 bases). The CDR3 spans 17 residues. V lost 5 bases and J 5 bases, leaving 25 bases between the germline ends. Germline loops: CDR1 SGHTA, CDR2 FQGNSA. This CDR3 reads CASSKLRASVGQDEQYF. In DNA, the CDR3 is TGTGCCAGCAGCAAGCTTCGGGCTAGCGTAGGACAAGACGAGCAGTACTTC. The full variable domain, with the rest looked up from reference TRBV7-2 and TRBJ2-7, is GAGVSQSPSNKVTEKGKDVELRCDPISGHTALYWYRQSLGQGLEFLIYFQGNSAPDKSGLPSDRFSAERTGGSVSTLTIQRTQQEDSAVYLCASSKLRASVGQDEQYFGPGTRLTVT.

About this clonotype: This sequence may be a read error, since a much larger clone differs from it by one base. This chain uses TRBV6-1 with TRBJ2-3, with D unresolved. The CDR3 totals 14 residues. Looked up from germline, CDR1 is MNHNS and CDR2 is SASEGT. V lost 10 bases to trimming and J lost 2 bases, with 16 bases between them. The CDR3 loop reads CATQVGPNTDTQYF. DNA of the CDR3: TGTGCCACCCAGGTAGGGCCGAACACAGATACGCAGTATTTT.

This clonotype was found once. V and J are TRBV24-1 and TRBJ1-6; 10 positions match TRBD1. Germline CDR1 and CDR2: KGHDR and SFDVKD. The junction had 7 bases not matched to a gene; V was cut back by 3 bases and J by 9 bases. CDR3 length equals 16 residues. The CDR3 DNA sequence: TGTGCCACCAGTGATCCACGGACAGGGGGAGGTTCACCCCTCCACTTT. This sequence encodes CATSDPRTGGGSPLHF.

This clonotype was observed at least ten times. The rearrangement joins TRBV6-1 to TRBJ2-2; a possible D gene is TRBD1 (6 bases). This CDR3 is 17 amino acids long. The V end was cut by 7 bases, the J end by 0 bases, with 18 bases between. CDR1 is MNHNS, CDR2 SASEGT, per germline. The CDR3 DNA is TGTGCCAGCATAGGATTGTGGACAGCTACGAACACCGGGGAGCTGTTTTTT. Protein product: CASIGLWTATNTGELFF.

This clonotype was observed many times. The chain is built from TRBV20-1 and TRBJ1-1, with D possibly TRBD1 on 5 matching bases. The CDR3 consists of 14 residues. V shed 6 bases and J shed 0 bases, with 14 bases lying between them. CDR1 and CDR2 (germline): DFQATT, SNEGSKA (reference sequence). Here the CDR3 reads CSAPKPGVNTEAFF. CDR3 in DNA: TGCAGTGCACCGAAACCGGGGGTGAACACTGAAGCTTTCTTT.

Note on this clonotype: The conserved final phenylalanine or tryptophan is absent from the CDR3, which likely points to a read error. J is TRBJ2-3 and V is TRBV7-3; D not resolved. Germline V lookup: CDR1 SGHTA, CDR2 FQGTGA. The CDR3 is made up of 13 amino acids. Trimming removed 3 bases at V and 0 bases at J, with 4 bases between. The CDR3 loop reads CASSLESTDTQYS. The CDR3 nucleotides read TGTGCCAGCAGCTTGGAGAGCACAGATACGCAGTATTCT.

The genes are TRBV20-1 and TRBJ2-5, with D hard to call. Trimming pared 6 bases from V and 5 bases from J, leaving 16 bases between. Germline V CDR1 and CDR2: DFQATT, SNEGSKA (reference sequence). CDR3 length equals 13 residues. The CDR3 coding sequence is TGCAGTGCGAGGCGCCCTACCGGGGAGACCCAGTACTTC. This codes for CSARRPTGETQYF.

CDR3 protein: CASSLILGNEQFF. DNA of the CDR3: TGCGCCAGCAGCTTGATCCTAGGCAATGAGCAGTTCTTC. This chain joins TRBV5-1 and TRBJ2-1; D is unclear. V lost 1 base and J 6 bases, leaving 8 bases between the germline ends. The length of the CDR3 is 13 residues. Looked up from germline, CDR1 is SGHRS and CDR2 is YFSETQ.

This clonotype was observed many times. The chain recombines TRBV20-1 with TRBJ2-1; 12 bases align to TRBD2. The CDR3 runs to 17 residues. The V gene's germline CDR1 is DFQATT and CDR2 SNEGSKA (reference sequence). The trim removed 4 bases at V and 1 base at J, leaving 8 bases unmatched. In DNA form, the CDR3 reads TGCAGTGCTATTCTACTAGCGGGAGGTCATTCCTACAATGAGCAGTTCTTC. Protein: CSAILLAGGHSYNEQFF.

This chain links TRBV6-5 with TRBJ2-1; 11 bases are shared with TRBD2. CDR3 size: 14 residues. Germline V gene lookup returns CDR1 MNHEY and CDR2 SVGAGI. V was pared by 4 bases and J by 10 bases, with 6 bases of the junction left unmatched. CDR3 DNA: TGTGCCAGCAGTTCACTAGCGGGGGCCCACGAGCAGTTCTTC. This codes for CASSSLAGAHEQFF.

The V call is TRBV5-4, the J call TRBJ2-7; possible D gene TRBD1, 6 bases. V gave up 4 bases and J gave up 0 bases, with 11 bases separating them. The CDR3 covers 14 residues. Germline CDR1 is SGHNT and CDR2 is YYREEE (reference sequence). CDR3 sequence: CASSEWTVSYEQYF. In nucleotides, the CDR3 is TGTGCCAGCAGCGAATGGACAGTCTCCTACGAGCAGTACTTC.

This clonotype was observed at least ten times. The chain links TRBV6-6 to TRBJ1-1; 7 bases align to TRBD1. Trimming at V came to 1 base and at J to 3 bases, leaving 5 bases not matched to a gene. The CDR3 has 15 residues. The germline gives CDR1 MNHNY, CDR2 SVGAGI (reference sequence). The CDR3 nucleotides read TGTGCCAGCAGTTACTGGGCAGGGGGTGACACTGAAGCTTTCTTT. It encodes CASSYWAGGDTEAFF.

At least ten counts were recorded for this clonotype. This chain uses TRBV6-1 with TRBJ2-5; no definite D call. The CDR3 runs to 14 residues. V was trimmed by 6 bases and J by 1 base, leaving 12 bases between them. Germline V gene lookup returns CDR1 MNHNS and CDR2 SASEGT. CDR3 amino acids: CASSPVKSQETQYF. CDR3 DNA: TGTGCCAGCAGCCCCGTGAAAAGCCAAGAGACCCAGTACTTC.